This T cell receptor (beta chain) is from a study of cytomegalovirus exposure and HLA in healthy donors. 13 Jbeta primers and 60 Vbeta primers were used for the PCR. Assay used: immunoSEQ multiplex PCR; TCRdb lists only in-frame clones, some missing. Here the sample spans roughly 130,000 clones, roughly 8.3% being singletons. This CDR3 comprises 14 residues. Trimming cost V 10 bases and J 2 bases, with 16 bases left between them. Germline V gives CDR1 MNHNY, CDR2 SVGAGI (reference sequence). This clone was seen a few times. Other DNA sequences in this specimen translate into the identical CDR3. The sample comprised PBMCs. This clonotype originated in a man aged 35-49 years in good health and CMV-seronegative. The chain couples TRBV6-6 to TRBJ2-3; tentative D call: TRBD1 (5 bases). In DNA, the CDR3 is TGTGCCACCACCAGGGCCCCACACACAGATACGCAGTATTTT. Translation gives CATTRAPHTDTQYF.